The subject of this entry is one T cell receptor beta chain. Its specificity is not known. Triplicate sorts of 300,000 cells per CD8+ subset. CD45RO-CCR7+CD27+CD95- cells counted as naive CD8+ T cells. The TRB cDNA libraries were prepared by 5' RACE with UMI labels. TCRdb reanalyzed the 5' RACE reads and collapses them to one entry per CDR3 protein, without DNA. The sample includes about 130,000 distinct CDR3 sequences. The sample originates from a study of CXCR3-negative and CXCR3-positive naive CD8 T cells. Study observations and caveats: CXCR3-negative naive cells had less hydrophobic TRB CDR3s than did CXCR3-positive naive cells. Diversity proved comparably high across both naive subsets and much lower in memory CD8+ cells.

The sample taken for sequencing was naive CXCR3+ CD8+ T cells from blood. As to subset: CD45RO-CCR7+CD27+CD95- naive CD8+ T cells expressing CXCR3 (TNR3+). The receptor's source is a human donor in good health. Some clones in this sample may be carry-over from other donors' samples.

The CDR3 region is CASSQKVGEQFF. The chain has TRBV4-1 and TRBJ2-1. This CDR3 comprises 12 residues. In germline, CDR1 is MGHRA, CDR2 YSYEKL.